The 8 T cell receptor beta chains presented below share a single source sample, sequenced in a study of blood T cell repertoires in COVID-19. Repertoires were generated with immunoSEQ multiplex PCR, while TCRdb's copy carries only in-frame clones and drops some. Of more than 50,000 clones in the sample, 74% are singletons; the top ten hold 28%. The sequencing sample was made of peripheral blood. The receptor set was obtained from a woman aged 80 or over with acute or convalescent COVID-19.

The chain employs TRBV19 and TRBJ2-7, with 15 bases lining up with TRBD2. CDR1 and CDR2 (germline): LNHDA, SQIVND (reference sequence). The ends lost 5 bases at V and 4 bases at J; junction bases unmatched: 6. This CDR3 spans 16 amino acids. As DNA, the CDR3 is TGTGCCAGTAGTTCGGGGGGGACTAGCGGGAGGTACGAGCAGTACTTC. Its protein product is CASSSGGTSGRYEQYF.

The chain has TRBV7-3 and TRBJ2-1, with D possibly TRBD2 on 5 matching bases. The V end lost 0 bases, the J end lost 7 bases, and 7 bases lay between the germline ends. Germline CDR1 is SGHTA and CDR2 is FQGTGA. This CDR3 has 13 amino acids. For the CDR3, the DNA is TGTGCCAGCAGCTTAACCCGAGGGAATGAGCAGTTCTTC. Translating gives CASSLTRGNEQFF. Variable domain in full (rest from reference TRBV7-3 and TRBJ2-1): GAGVSQTPSNKVTEKGKYVELRCDPISGHTALYWYRQSLGQGPEFLIYFQGTGAADDSGLPNDRFFAVRPEGSVSTLKIQRTERGDSAVYLCASSLTRGNEQFFGPGTRLTVL.

This clone was observed a handful of times. This chain joins TRBV9 and TRBJ1-5, with a possible D match to TRBD1 (6 bases). The CDR3 has 15 amino acids. Trimming stripped 3 bases from V and 3 bases from J, with 13 bases between. The germline V gene has CDR1 SGDLS and CDR2 YYNGEE. The CDR3 bases are TGTGCCAGCAGCGCAAAGGGGGATACCAATCAGCCCCAGCATTTT. Its protein is CASSAKGDTNQPQHF.

The chain couples TRBV6-6 to TRBJ1-5; weak D call: TRBD1 (5 bases). Trimming shortened V by 2 bases and J by 4 bases, and 15 bases separated the two germline ends. CDR1 is MNHNY and CDR2 is SVGAGI in the germline V gene (reference sequence). The CDR3 consists of 16 residues. CDR3 region: CASSYNTDRSNQPQHF. The CDR3, as DNA: TGTGCCAGCAGTTACAACACCGACAGAAGTAATCAGCCCCAGCATTTT.

The chain joins TRBV7-8 to TRBJ1-2; D is uncertain. Germline loops: CDR1 SGHVS, CDR2 FQNEAQ. Trimming pared 3 bases from V and 4 bases from J, leaving 15 bases between. This CDR3 comprises 15 residues. Here the CDR3 DNA reads TGTGCCAGCAGCTTGGAAGTACGGGGTGGCTATGGCTACACCTTC. Amino acid sequence: CASSLEVRGGYGYTF.

The chain carries TRBV6-5 and TRBJ2-5; 9 bases are shared with TRBD2. The CDR3 has 13 amino acids. The germline V gene has CDR1 MNHEY and CDR2 SVGAGI. The trim removed 6 bases at V and 4 bases at J, leaving 3 bases unmatched. The CDR3 reads CASRAGGPETQYF. In DNA, the CDR3 is TGTGCCAGCAGGGCGGGAGGGCCAGAGACCCAGTACTTC.

This rearrangement joins TRBV25-1 to TRBJ2-7, with 14 nucleotides matching TRBD2. Trimming took 7 bases from V and 6 from J; bases not matched to a gene: 14. This CDR3 spans 17 amino acids. CDR1 and CDR2 (germline): MGHDK, SYGVNS. CDR3 in DNA: TGTGCCAGCAACCCACCGGGACTAGCGGGAGTTTCCGGCGAGCAGTACTTC. It translates to CASNPPGLAGVSGEQYF.

V and J are TRBV7-9 and TRBJ1-5; D call uncertain. The ends were cut back, 5 bases at V and 6 bases at J, with 11 bases in the middle. CDR1 is SEHNR, CDR2 FQNEAQ, per germline (reference sequence). CDR3 length: 13 amino acids. This CDR3 reads CASSRESGQPQHF. The CDR3 DNA follows: TGTGCCAGCAGCAGGGAGTCAGGTCAGCCCCAGCATTTT.